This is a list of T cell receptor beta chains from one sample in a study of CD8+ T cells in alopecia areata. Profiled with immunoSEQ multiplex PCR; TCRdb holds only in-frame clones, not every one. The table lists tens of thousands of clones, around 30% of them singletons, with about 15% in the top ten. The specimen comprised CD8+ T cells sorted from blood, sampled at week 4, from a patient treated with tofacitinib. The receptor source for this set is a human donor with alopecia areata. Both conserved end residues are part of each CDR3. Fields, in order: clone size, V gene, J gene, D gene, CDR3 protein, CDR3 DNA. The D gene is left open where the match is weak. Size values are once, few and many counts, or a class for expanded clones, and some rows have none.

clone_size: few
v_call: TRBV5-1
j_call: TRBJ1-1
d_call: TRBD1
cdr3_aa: CASSKGTGGVAEAFF
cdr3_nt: TGCGCCAGCAGCAAAGGGACAGGGGGCGTAGCTGAAGCTTTCTTT

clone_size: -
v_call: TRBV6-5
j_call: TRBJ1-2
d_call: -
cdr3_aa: CASRDGRSGGYTF
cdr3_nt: TGTGCCAGCAGGGACGGACGGTCAGGAGGCTACACCTTC

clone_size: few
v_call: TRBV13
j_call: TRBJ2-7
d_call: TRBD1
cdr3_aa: CASSLGQGAGEQYF
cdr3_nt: TGTGCCAGCAGCTTGGGGCAGGGGGCGGGCGAGCAGTACTTC

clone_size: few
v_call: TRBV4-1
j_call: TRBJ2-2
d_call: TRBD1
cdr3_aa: CASSLKGQGSGELFF
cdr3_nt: TGCGCCAGCAGCCTCAAGGGACAGGGGTCCGGGGAGCTGTTTTTT

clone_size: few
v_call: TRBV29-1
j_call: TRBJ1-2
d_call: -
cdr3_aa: CSVAYRTYGYGYTF
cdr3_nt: TGCAGCGTTGCGTACCGGACCTATGGCTATGGCTACACCTTC

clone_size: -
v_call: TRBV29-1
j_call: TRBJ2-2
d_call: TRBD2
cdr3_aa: CSVDGASSGGNTGELFF
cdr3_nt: TGCAGCGTCGACGGTGCTTCTAGCGGGGGGAACACCGGGGAGCTGTTTTTT

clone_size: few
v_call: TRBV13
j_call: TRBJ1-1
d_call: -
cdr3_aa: CASSLEAGTEAFF
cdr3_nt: TGTGCCAGCAGCTTAGAGGCAGGGACTGAAGCTTTCTTT

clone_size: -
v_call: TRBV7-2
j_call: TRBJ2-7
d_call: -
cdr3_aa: CARSDSSGQYF
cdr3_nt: TGTGCCAGATCCGACAGTTCTGGGCAGTACTTC

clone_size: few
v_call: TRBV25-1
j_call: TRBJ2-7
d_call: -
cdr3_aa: CASSVTRGYEQYF
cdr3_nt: TGTGCCAGCAGTGTAACTAGGGGGTACGAGCAGTACTTC

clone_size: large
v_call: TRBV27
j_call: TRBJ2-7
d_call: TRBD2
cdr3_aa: CASRPRLAGAYEQYF
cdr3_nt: TGTGCCAGCAGGCCGAGACTAGCGGGAGCCTACGAGCAGTACTTC

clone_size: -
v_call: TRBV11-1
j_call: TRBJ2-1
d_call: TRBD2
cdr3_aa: CASSTEREGPSYNEQFF
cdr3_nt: TGTGCCAGCAGCACCGAGCGGGAGGGCCCCTCCTACAATGAGCAGTTCTTC

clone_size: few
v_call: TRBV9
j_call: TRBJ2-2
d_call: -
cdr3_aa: CASSLGAGELFF
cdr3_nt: TGTGCCAGCAGCCTAGGGGCCGGGGAGCTGTTTTTT

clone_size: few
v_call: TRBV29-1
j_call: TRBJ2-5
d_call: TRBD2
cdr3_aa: CSVEGLAGVGETQYF
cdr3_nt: TGCAGCGTTGAAGGTCTAGCGGGAGTAGGGGAGACCCAGTACTTC

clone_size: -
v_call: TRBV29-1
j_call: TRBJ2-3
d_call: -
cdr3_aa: CRAGEDTQYF
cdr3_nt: TGCAGGGCCGGGGAAGATACGCAGTATTTT

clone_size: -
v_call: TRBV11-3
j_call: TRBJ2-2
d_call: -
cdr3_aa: CASSRRGTGELFF
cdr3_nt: TGTGCCAGCAGCCGGAGGGGGACCGGGGAGCTGTTTTTT

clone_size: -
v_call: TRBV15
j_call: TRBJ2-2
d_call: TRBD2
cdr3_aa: CATSSLGREGNTGELFF
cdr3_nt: TGTGCCACCAGCAGTTTGGGGCGGGAGGGGAACACCGGGGAGCTGTTTTTT

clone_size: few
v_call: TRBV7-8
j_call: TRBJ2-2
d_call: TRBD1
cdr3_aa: CASSVPRTGGNTGELFF
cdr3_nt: TGTGCCAGCAGCGTGCCAAGGACAGGGGGGAATACCGGGGAGCTGTTTTTT

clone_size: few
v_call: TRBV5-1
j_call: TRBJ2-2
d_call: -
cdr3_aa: CASSLGYGTGELFF
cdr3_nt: TGCGCCAGCAGCTTGGGGTATGGCACCGGGGAGCTGTTTTTT

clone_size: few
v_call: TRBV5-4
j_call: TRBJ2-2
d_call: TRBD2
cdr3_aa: CASIDRGLAENTGELFF
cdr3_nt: TGTGCCAGCATCGACAGGGGACTAGCGGAAAACACCGGGGAGCTGTTTTTT

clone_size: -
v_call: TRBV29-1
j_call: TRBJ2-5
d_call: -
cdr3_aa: CSARLGTETQYF
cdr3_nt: TGCAGCGCCCGCCTGGGTACGGAGACCCAGTACTTC

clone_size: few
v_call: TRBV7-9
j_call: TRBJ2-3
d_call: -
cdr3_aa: CASSAPTGMYDTQYF
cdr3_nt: TGTGCCAGCAGCGCGCCCACGGGGATGTACGATACGCAGTATTTT

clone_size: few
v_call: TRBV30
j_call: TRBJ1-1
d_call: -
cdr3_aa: CAWSVRVMNTEAFF
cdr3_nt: TGTGCCTGGAGTGTACGAGTCATGAACACTGAAGCTTTCTTT

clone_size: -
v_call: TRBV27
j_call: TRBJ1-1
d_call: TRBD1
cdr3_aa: CASSVRGLSEAFF
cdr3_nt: TGTGCCAGCAGTGTCAGGGGGCTGAGTGAAGCTTTCTTT

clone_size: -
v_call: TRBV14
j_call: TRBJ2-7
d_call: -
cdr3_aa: CASSHGTWEQYF
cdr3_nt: TGTGCCAGCAGCCACGGGACTTGGGAGCAGTACTTC

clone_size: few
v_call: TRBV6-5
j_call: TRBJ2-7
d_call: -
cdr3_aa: CASSYRGSYEQYF
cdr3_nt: TGTGCCAGCAGTTACCGGGGTTCCTACGAGCAGTACTTC

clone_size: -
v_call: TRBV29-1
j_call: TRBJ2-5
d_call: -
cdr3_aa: CSVERSGQETQYF
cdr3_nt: TGCAGCGTTGAAAGGAGTGGGCAAGAGACCCAGTACTTC

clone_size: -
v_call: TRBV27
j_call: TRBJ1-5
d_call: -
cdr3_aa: CASSPLREDQPQHF
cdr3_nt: TGTGCCAGCAGTCCCCTACGGGAAGATCAGCCCCAGCATTTT

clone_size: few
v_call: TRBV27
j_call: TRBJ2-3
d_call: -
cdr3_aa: CASSLIGRDIPGDTQYF
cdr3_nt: TGTGCCAGCAGTTTAATAGGGAGGGACATCCCAGGGGATACGCAGTATTTT

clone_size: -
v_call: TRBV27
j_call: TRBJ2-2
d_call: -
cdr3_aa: CASSFRQANTGELFF
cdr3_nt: TGTGCCAGCAGTTTTAGGCAAGCGAACACCGGGGAGCTGTTTTTT